This T cell receptor beta chain derives from a study of blood T cell repertoires in COVID-19. Method: immunoSEQ multiplex PCR; TCRdb's copy keeps in-frame clones and lacks some. The table lists a few hundred thousand clones, roughly 90% of them singletons. The V end was cut by 4 bases, the J end by 5 bases, with 6 bases between. CDR3 length equals 11 residues. CDR1 and CDR2 from the germline V gene are SGHTA and FQGNSA. The specimen was peripheral blood. The TCR comes from a woman in her twenties or thirties with acute or convalescent COVID-19. The rearrangement links TRBV7-2 to TRBJ2-7; D is ambiguous. The CDR3 nucleotides read TGTGCCAGCAGCTCACATCACGAGCAGTACTTC. Translation: CASSSHHEQYF.